This TCR beta chain was captured by sequencing in a study of glioma-infiltrating T cells after dendritic cell vaccination. The table came from immunoSEQ multiplex PCR; TCRdb's copy has only in-frame clones and leaves some out. The data show around 67,000 clones, around 81% seen once. Looked up from germline, CDR1 is MNHEY and CDR2 is SMNVEV (reference sequence). This CDR3 contains 16 residues. J gave up 2 bases and V 5 bases, and 9 bases lay outside the gene matches. The sequenced sample was blood, obtained before dendritic cell vaccination. The TCR was taken from a human donor with glioblastoma. The J gene is TRBJ1-3, the V gene TRBV27; the match to TRBD1 covers 7 bases. The CDR3 loop reads CASSTRPGTAGNTIYF. In DNA form, the CDR3 reads TGTGCCAGCAGTACCCGCCCCGGGACAGCTGGAAACACCATATATTTT.